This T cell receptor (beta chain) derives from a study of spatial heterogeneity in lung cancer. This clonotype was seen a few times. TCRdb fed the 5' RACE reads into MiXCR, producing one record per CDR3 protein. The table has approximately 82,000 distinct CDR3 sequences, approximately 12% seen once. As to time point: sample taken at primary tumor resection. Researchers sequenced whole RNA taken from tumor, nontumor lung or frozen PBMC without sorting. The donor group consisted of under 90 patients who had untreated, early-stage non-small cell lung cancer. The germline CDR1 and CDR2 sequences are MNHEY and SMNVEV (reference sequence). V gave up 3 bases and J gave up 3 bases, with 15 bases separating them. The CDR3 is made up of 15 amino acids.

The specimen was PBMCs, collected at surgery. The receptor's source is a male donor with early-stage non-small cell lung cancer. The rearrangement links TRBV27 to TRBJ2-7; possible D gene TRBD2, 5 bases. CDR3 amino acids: CASSFRGRGGYEQYF. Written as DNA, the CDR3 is TGTGCCAGCAGTTTTCGAGGGAGAGGCGGCTACGAGCAGTACTTC.